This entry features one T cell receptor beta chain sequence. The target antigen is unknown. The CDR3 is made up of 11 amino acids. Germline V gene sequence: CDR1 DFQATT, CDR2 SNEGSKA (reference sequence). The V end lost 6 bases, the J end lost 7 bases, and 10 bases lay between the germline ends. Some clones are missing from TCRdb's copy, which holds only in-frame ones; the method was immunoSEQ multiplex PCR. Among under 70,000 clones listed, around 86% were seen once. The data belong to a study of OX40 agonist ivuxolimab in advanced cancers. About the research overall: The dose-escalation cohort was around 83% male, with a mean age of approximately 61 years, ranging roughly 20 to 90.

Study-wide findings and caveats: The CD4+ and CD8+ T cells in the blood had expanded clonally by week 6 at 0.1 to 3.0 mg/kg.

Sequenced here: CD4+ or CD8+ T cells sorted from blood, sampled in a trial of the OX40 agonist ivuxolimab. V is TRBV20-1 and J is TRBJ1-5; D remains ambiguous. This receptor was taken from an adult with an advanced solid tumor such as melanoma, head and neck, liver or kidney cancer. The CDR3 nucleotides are TGCAGTGCGGGCAGTCTCCAGCCCCAGCATTTT. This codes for CSAGSLQPQHF.